Shown below are 22 T cell receptor beta chains from a single sample sequenced in a study of regulatory T cells in long-lasting Graves disease. CDR3 regions were amplified by Arm-PCR using iRepertoire HTBI primers to build TCR beta libraries. TCRdb fed the multiplex PCR reads into MiXCR, producing one record per CDR3 protein. The sample lists roughly 560,000 distinct CDR3 sequences, around 13% occurring once. Specified time point: newly diagnosed GD, antithyroid drugs for less than 3 months. TCR sequences were obtained from RNA taken from PBMCs. This sample also belongs to another study, concerning T cells in Graves' hyperthyroidism and ophthalmopathy.

Sequences were derived from peripheral blood mononuclear cells (PBMCs), sampled at new diagnosis, from a patient treated with antithyroid drugs. The receptors were gathered from a woman aged 25 to 45 with Graves disease.

A few counts support this clonotype. A much bigger clone sits one base away, suggesting this may be a read error. The CDR3 nucleotides read TGCAGTGCTAGAGAGGGTAGCGCGGCTCGGGAGACCCAGTACTTC. Encoded protein: CSAREGSAARETQYF. The chain links TRBV20-1 to TRBJ2-5, with a weak D call TRBD2 (5 bases). The V gene lost 0 bases and the J gene lost 5 bases, with 16 bases spanning the gap. The CDR3 spans 15 residues. The V gene's germline CDR1 is DFQATT and CDR2 SNEGSKA (reference sequence).

There are many counts of this clonotype. This sequence joins TRBV2 and TRBJ1-5; D gene ambiguous. With 7 bases removed from V and 7 bases from J, the gap between germline ends came to 14 bases. Germline V CDR1 and CDR2: SNHLY, FYNNEI. The CDR3 runs to 13 residues. The CDR3 loop is CASNTDSLQPQHF. The DNA of the CDR3 is TGTGCCAGCAACACAGATAGTTTACAGCCCCAGCATTTT.

This clonotype has a handful of counts. This chain connects TRBV29-1 to TRBJ1-1; maybe TRBD1 (5 bases). The germline V gene has CDR1 SQVTM and CDR2 ANQGSEA. With 0 bases removed from V and 8 bases from J, the gap between germline ends came to 13 bases. The CDR3 length is 13 residues. The chain's CDR3 is CSVEEGLTVEAFF. The CDR3 DNA follows: TGCAGCGTTGAAGAGGGCTTGACAGTGGAAGCTTTCTTT.

This clonotype was seen repeatedly, ten times or more. The J gene is TRBJ1-1, the V gene TRBV10-3; a weak D match, TRBD1 (6 bases). Trimming stripped 0 bases from V and 2 bases from J, with 19 bases between. The CDR3 is made up of 18 amino acids. The germline CDR1 and CDR2 sequences are ENHRY and SYGVKD. The CDR3 bases are TGTGCCATCAGTGAGTCGATCATGAAACAGGGAACTAACACTGAAGCTTTCTTT. Translating gives CAISESIMKQGTNTEAFF.

This clonotype was seen at least ten times. The rearrangement joins TRBV7-6 to TRBJ2-1, with D perhaps TRBD1 (5 bases). This CDR3 has 15 residues. Trimming stripped 6 bases from V and 6 bases from J, with 18 bases between. Germline lookup yields CDR1 SGHVS and CDR2 FNYEAQ. The CDR3 spells CASSLATDQGNEQFF. DNA of the CDR3: TGTGCCAGCAGTTTGGCCACTGATCAGGGCAATGAGCAGTTCTTC.

This clonotype showed up many times. The V and J genes are TRBV20-1 and TRBJ2-7, with 12 nucleotides matching TRBD1. Looked up from germline, CDR1 is DFQATT and CDR2 is SNEGSKA (reference sequence). CDR3 length: 13 residues. After removal of 5 bases from V and 7 bases from J, the junction contained 6 bases not matched to a gene. CDR3 in DNA: TGCAGTGCTCTGGGACAGGGGGCGGGTGAGCAGTACTTC. Its translation: CSALGQGAGEQYF.

This clonotype was picked up many times. The chain links TRBV2 to TRBJ1-6; D may be TRBD1 (5 bases). The germline V gene has CDR1 SNHLY and CDR2 FYNNEI. V dropped 6 bases and J dropped 8 bases, with 14 bases sitting between them. The CDR3 is 14 residues long. The CDR3 sequence: CASRHYLRDSPLHF. The CDR3 region has the DNA TGTGCCAGCAGGCATTACCTCAGGGATTCACCCCTCCACTTT.

Details on this clonotype: A much larger clone lies one base from this, so it may be a read error. The chain employs TRBV3-1 and TRBJ2-1; 9 bases agree with TRBD1. Germline trimming cut 1 base from V and 9 bases from J; bases unmatched to any gene: 10. CDR1 is LGHDT and CDR2 is YNNKEL in the germline V gene (reference sequence). CDR3 size: 16 residues. The CDR3 nucleotides read TGTGCCAGCAGCCAAGGATTCGGGACAGGGAATACTGAGCAGTTCTTC. As protein: CASSQGFGTGNTEQFF.

There are many counts of this clonotype. This chain uses TRBV6-1 with TRBJ2-7, with TRBD1 as a possible D gene (5 bases). CDR1 MNHNS and CDR2 SASEGT come from the germline V gene. There are 13 residues in the CDR3. V was pared by 10 bases and J by 2 bases, with 15 bases between. The CDR3 sequence is CATRAVDPYEQYF. The CDR3 DNA is TGTGCCACCAGGGCGGTAGATCCCTACGAGCAGTACTTC.

This chain joins TRBV6-9 and TRBJ2-7, with 9 bases that match TRBD1. From germline, CDR1 is MNHGY and CDR2 SVAAGI. Trimming took 3 bases from V and 4 from J; bases not matched to a gene: 7. The CDR3 spans 15 residues. The CDR3 sequence is CASSYRDRDYYEQYF. CDR3 sequence (DNA): TGTGCCAGCAGTTACCGGGACAGGGATTATTACGAGCAGTACTTC.

The chain couples TRBV5-5 to TRBJ2-7; D call uncertain. The CDR3 spans 14 residues. The V end was cut by 4 bases, the J end by 7 bases, with 18 bases between. Germline V lookup: CDR1 SGHKS, CDR2 YYEKEE (reference sequence). The CDR3 loop reads CASSGPTSPPEQYF. The CDR3 DNA sequence: TGTGCCAGCAGCGGGCCGACCAGCCCCCCTGAGCAGTACTTC.

The V call is TRBV12-3 or TRBV12-4, the J call TRBJ1-2, with unresolved D. CDR3 length equals 12 residues. Trimming removed 7 bases from V and 7 bases from J, with 13 bases in between. The CDR3 loop reads CASMSIFCGYTF. CDR3 nucleotides: TGTGCCAGCATGTCCATCTTCTGTGGCTACACCTTC.

This clonotype has a count of ten or more. The rearrangement links TRBV28 to TRBJ1-5; TRBD1 matches at 9 bases. The CDR3 is 17 amino acids. Germline V gene lookup returns CDR1 MDHEN and CDR2 SYDVKM. Trimming at V came to 6 bases and at J to 2 bases, leaving 11 bases not matched to a gene. The CDR3 sequence: CASSRSGTGYRNQPQHF. The CDR3, as DNA: TGTGCCAGCAGCCGATCCGGGACAGGGTATCGCAATCAGCCCCAGCATTTT.

This clonotype was seen a few times. The chain couples TRBV19 to TRBJ2-6, with 7 positions matching TRBD1. V shed 10 bases and J 0 bases; nucleotides not matched to a gene: 12. The CDR3 has 17 residues. The V gene's germline CDR1 is LNHDA and CDR2 SQIVND (reference sequence). The CDR3 here is CATSEGAGISGANVLTF. The CDR3 DNA follows: TGTGCCACCTCCGAGGGGGCAGGAATCTCTGGGGCCAACGTCCTGACTTTC.

This clonotype showed up many times. This rearrangement joins TRBV6-5 to TRBJ2-1; 7 nucleotides agree with TRBD2. The CDR3 sequence is 16 residues long. J was trimmed by 3 bases and V by 2 bases; bases with no gene match: 7. Germline V gene data show CDR1 as MNHEY and CDR2 as SVGAGI. CDR3: CASSYSSRGGYNEQFF. The DNA of the CDR3 is TGTGCCAGCAGTTACAGCTCCCGCGGGGGCTACAATGAGCAGTTCTTC.

V gene TRBV19 combines with J gene TRBJ2-2; no firm D call. Germline CDR1 and CDR2: LNHDA and SQIVND (reference sequence). This CDR3 is 11 amino acids long. Trimming left V 4 bases short and J 7 bases short, with 4 bases between. As DNA, the CDR3 is TGTGCCAGTAGTACGGTCGGGGAGCTGTTTTTT. Protein: CASSTVGELFF.

The table lists this clonotype with many counts. This sequence joins TRBV28 and TRBJ2-7; tentatively, D is TRBD1 (5 bases). There are 14 residues in the CDR3. V gave up 6 bases and J gave up 4 bases, with 16 bases separating them. Germline V lookup: CDR1 MDHEN, CDR2 SYDVKM. The DNA for the CDR3 is TGTGCCAGCAGCCCTCATCGACAGCCTTACGAGCAGTACTTC. As protein: CASSPHRQPYEQYF.

This sequence joins TRBV2 and TRBJ2-7, with no clear D. The V gene lost 6 bases and the J gene lost 0 bases, with 6 bases spanning the gap. Germline V CDR1 and CDR2: SNHLY, FYNNEI. The CDR3 is 12 residues long. Written as DNA, the CDR3 is TGTGCCAGCAGGGCCCTCTCCTACGAGCAGTACTTC. This translates into CASRALSYEQYF.

This clonotype has more than one count but fewer than ten. The CDR3 bases are TGTGCCAGCAGCCAAGATGGGGGGGGCGCTAAGGGCCCGTTCTTC. This sequence encodes CASSQDGGGAKGPFF. The chain links TRBV14 to TRBJ2-1, with D possibly matching TRBD2 (7 bases). This CDR3 spans 15 amino acids. Germline values: CDR1 SGHDN, CDR2 FVKESK. Trimming stripped 0 bases from V and 15 bases from J, with 21 bases between.

To note about this clonotype: One junction end disagrees with the germline gene, perhaps due to a read error. V usage is TRBV11-2 and J usage is TRBJ2-5; D may be TRBD2 (6 bases). Germline assignment: CDR1 SGHAT and CDR2 FQNNGV. CDR3 size: 12 residues. The CDR3 region has the DNA TGTGCCAGCAGCTCCGGCGGGGAGACCCAGTCCTTC. As protein: CASSSGGETQSF.

This clonotype was observed many times. The chain is built from TRBV6-2 or TRBV6-3 and TRBJ1-1, with D possibly matching TRBD1 (5 bases). V gave up 8 bases and J gave up 3 bases, with 13 bases separating them. This CDR3 spans 13 amino acids. Per the germline V gene, CDR1 is MNHEY and CDR2 is SVGEGT. CDR3: CASYPVQDTEAFF. CDR3 coding DNA: TGTGCCAGCTACCCCGTACAGGACACTGAAGCTTTCTTT.

Many counts were recorded for this clonotype. The chain has TRBV12-3 or TRBV12-4 and TRBJ1-2, with 10 nucleotides matching TRBD1. Trimming removed 6 bases from V and 4 bases from J; junction bases left unmatched: 8. The CDR3 is made up of 15 amino acids. In DNA, the CDR3 is TGTGCCAGCAGCCCAGACAGGGGGCGGCTCTATGGCTACACCTTC. Its translation is CASSPDRGRLYGYTF.